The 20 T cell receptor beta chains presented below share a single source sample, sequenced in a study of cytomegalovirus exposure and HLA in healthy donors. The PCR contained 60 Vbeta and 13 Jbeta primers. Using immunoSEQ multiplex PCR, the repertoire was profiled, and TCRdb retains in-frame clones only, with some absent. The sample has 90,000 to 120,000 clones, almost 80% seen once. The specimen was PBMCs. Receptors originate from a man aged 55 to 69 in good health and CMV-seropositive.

The DNA of the CDR3 is TGTGCCAGCAGGTCACCAGGGGGGAGAAACACTGAAGCTTTCTTT. Amino acids: CASRSPGGRNTEAFF. This rearrangement joins TRBV11-2 to TRBJ1-1, with 7 bases identical to TRBD1. The CDR3 spans 15 residues. After removal of 6 bases from V and 2 bases from J, the junction contained 9 bases not matched to a gene. Germline CDR1 SGHAT, CDR2 FQNNGV. The entire variable domain, with the rest obtained from reference TRBV11-2 and TRBJ1-1, is as follows: EAGVAQSPRYKIIEKRQSVAFWCNPISGHATLYWYQQILGQGPKLLIQFQNNGVVDDSQLPKDRFSAERLKGVDSTLKIQPAKLEDSAVYLCASRSPGGRNTEAFFGQGTRLTVV.

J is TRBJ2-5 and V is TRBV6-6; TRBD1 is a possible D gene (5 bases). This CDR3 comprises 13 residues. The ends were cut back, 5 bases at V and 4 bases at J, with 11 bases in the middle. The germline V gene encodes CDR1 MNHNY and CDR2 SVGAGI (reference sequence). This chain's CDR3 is CASSPRQGETQYF. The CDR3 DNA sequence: TGTGCCAGCAGTCCTCGGCAGGGAGAGACCCAGTACTTC.

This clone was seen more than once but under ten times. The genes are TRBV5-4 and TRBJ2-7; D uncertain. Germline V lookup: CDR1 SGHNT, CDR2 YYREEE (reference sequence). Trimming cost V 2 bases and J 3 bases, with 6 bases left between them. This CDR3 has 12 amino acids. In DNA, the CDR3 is TGTGCCAGCAGCTTTGGCCTCTACGAGCAGTACTTC. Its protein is CASSFGLYEQYF.

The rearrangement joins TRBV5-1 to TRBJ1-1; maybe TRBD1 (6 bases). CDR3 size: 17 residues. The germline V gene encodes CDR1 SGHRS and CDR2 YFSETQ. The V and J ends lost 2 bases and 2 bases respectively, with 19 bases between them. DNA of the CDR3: TGCGCCAGCAGCTTCAGTAGGGGGAGAAGGGTAAACACTGAAGCTTTCTTT. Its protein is CASSFSRGRRVNTEAFF.

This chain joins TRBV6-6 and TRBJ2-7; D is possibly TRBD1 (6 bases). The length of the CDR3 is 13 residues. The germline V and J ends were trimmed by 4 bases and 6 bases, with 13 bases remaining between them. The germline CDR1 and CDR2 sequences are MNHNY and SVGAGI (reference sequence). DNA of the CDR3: TGTGCCAGCAGTTCCCCGGACAGCCGCGAGCAGTACTTC. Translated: CASSSPDSREQYF.

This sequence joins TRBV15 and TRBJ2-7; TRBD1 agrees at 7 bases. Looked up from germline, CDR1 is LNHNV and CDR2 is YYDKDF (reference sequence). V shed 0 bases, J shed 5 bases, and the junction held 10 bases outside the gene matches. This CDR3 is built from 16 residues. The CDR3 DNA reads TGTGCCACCAGCAGAGATCGAGGGGGCGGATCGGACGAGCAGTACTTC. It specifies CATSRDRGGGSDEQYF.

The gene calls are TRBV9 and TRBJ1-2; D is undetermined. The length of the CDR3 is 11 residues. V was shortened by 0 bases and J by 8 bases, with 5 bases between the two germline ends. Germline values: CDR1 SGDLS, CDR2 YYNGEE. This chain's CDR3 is CASSVATGYTF. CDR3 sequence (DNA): TGTGCCAGCAGCGTAGCTACGGGCTACACCTTC.

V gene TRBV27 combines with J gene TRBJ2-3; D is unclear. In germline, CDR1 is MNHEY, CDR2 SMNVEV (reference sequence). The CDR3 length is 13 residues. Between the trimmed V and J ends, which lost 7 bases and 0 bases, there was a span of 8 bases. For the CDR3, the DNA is TGTGCCAGCAAGCTATCTAGCACAGATACGCAGTATTTT. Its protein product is CASKLSSTDTQYF.

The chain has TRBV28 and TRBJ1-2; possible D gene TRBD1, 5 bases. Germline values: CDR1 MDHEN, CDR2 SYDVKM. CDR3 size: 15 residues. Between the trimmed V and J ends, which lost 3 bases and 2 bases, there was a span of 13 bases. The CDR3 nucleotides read TGTGCCAGCAGTTTCTCCCTGGGGGGGAACTATGGCTACACCTTC. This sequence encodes CASSFSLGGNYGYTF.

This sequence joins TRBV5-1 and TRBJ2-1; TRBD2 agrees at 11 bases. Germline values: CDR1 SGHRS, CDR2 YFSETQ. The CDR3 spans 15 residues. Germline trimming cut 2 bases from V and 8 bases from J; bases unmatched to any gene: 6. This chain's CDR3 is CASSFVAGGPDEQFF. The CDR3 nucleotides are TGCGCCAGCAGCTTTGTAGCGGGGGGGCCGGATGAGCAGTTCTTC.

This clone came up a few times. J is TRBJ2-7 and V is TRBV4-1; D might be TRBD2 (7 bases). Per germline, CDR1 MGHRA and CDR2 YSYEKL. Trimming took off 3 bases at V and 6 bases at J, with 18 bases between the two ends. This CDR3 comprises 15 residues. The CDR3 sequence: CASSQEGGAFGEQYF. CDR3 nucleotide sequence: TGCGCCAGCAGCCAGGAGGGGGGGGCTTTTGGCGAGCAGTACTTC.

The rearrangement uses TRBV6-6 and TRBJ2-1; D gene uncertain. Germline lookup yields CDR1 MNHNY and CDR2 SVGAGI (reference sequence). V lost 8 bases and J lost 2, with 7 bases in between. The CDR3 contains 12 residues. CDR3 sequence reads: CASGGTYNEQFF. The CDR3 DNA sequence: TGTGCCAGCGGCGGAACCTACAATGAGCAGTTCTTC.

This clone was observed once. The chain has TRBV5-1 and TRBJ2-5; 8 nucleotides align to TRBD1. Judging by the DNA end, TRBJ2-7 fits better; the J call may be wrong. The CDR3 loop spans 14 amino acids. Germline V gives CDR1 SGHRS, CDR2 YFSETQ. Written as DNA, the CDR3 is TGCGCCAGCAGCCCGACAGGGGCCTCCTACGAGCAGTACTTC. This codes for CASSPTGASYEQYF.

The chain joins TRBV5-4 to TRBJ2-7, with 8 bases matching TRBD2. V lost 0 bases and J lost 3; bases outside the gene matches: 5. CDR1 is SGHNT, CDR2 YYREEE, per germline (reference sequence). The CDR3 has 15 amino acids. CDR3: CASSLEAGGGYEQYF. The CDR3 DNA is TGTGCCAGCAGCTTGGAGGCGGGGGGAGGCTACGAGCAGTACTTC.

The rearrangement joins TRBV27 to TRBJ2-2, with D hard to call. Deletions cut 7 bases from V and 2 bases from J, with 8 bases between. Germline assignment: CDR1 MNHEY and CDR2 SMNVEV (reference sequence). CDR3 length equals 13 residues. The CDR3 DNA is TGTGCCAGCATGGGCACTAACACCGGGGAGCTGTTTTTT. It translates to CASMGTNTGELFF.

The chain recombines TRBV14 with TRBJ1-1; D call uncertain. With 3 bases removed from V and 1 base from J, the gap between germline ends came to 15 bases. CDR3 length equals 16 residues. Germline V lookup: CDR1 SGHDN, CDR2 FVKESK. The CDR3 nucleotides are TGTGCCAGCAGCCACAGTGGAGTTCTAACGAACACTGAAGCTTTCTTT. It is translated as CASSHSGVLTNTEAFF.

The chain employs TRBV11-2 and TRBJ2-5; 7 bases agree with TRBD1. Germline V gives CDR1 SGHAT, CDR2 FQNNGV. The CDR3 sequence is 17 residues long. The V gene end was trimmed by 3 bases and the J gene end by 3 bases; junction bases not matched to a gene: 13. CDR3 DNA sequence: TGTGCCAGCAGCTTGGGCAAATTTACAGGGGTGGAAGAGACCCAGTACTTC. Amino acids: CASSLGKFTGVEETQYF.

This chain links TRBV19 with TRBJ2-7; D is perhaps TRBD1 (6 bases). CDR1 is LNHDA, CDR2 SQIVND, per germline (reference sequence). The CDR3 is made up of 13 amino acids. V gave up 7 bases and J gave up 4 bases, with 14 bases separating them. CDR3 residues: CASNPGTPYEQYF. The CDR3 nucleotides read TGTGCCAGTAACCCCGGGACACCATACGAGCAGTACTTC.

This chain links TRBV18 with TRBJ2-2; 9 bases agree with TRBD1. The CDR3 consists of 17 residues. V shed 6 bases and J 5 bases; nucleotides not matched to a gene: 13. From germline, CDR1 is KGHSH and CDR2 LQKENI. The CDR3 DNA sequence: TGTGCCAGCTCCGACTCGTCGGGACAGGGTAGGACCGGGGAGCTGTTTTTT. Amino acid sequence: CASSDSSGQGRTGELFF.

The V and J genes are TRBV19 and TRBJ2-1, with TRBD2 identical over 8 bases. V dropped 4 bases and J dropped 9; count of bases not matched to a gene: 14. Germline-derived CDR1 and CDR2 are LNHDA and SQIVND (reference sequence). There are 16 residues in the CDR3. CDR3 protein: CASSTIWTGGSVEQFF. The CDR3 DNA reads TGTGCCAGTAGTACCATCTGGACGGGGGGGAGCGTTGAGCAGTTCTTC.